This passage covers 3 T cell receptor beta chains from one sample sequenced in a study of cytomegalovirus exposure and HLA in healthy donors. The PCR employed 60 Vbeta primers together with 13 Jbeta primers. This table comes from immunoSEQ multiplex PCR, and its TCRdb copy is limited to in-frame clones, with some not included. This sample has about 110,000 clones, with about 80% found just once. The sequencing sample was made of PBMCs. Receptor source: a man aged 30-40 years in good health and CMV-seronegative.

CDR3 bases: TGTGCCAGCTCACCGGTTTTAGGACAGGGGAATTCACCCCTCCACTTT. It is translated as CASSPVLGQGNSPLHF. The chain carries TRBV18 and TRBJ1-6; 9 positions match TRBD1. CDR3 length: 16 residues. CDR1 and CDR2 (germline): KGHSH, LQKENI. The ends lost 3 bases at V and 7 bases at J; junction bases unmatched: 7.

The chain links TRBV18 to TRBJ2-1, with a weak D call TRBD2 (5 bases). The germline V and J ends were trimmed by 1 base and 4 bases, with 17 bases remaining between them. This CDR3 contains 17 residues. The V gene's germline CDR1 is KGHSH and CDR2 LQKENI. DNA of the CDR3: TGTGCCAGCTCACCACAGAGCGGCCCCTCGATTTACAATGAGCAGTTCTTC. Residues: CASSPQSGPSIYNEQFF.

The rearrangement uses TRBV5-8 and TRBJ1-5; D is unresolved. The CDR3 loop spans 12 amino acids. The germline V gene has CDR1 SGHTS and CDR2 YDEGEE. V was shortened by 1 base and J by 4 bases, with 3 bases between the two germline ends. CDR3 region: CASSLSNQPQHF. CDR3 nucleotides: TGTGCCAGCAGCTTGTCGAATCAGCCCCAGCATTTT.